The 21 T cell receptor beta chains reported below all come from one sample, sequenced in a study of T cells after yellow fever vaccination (dated by TCRdb to about 2019). The treatment or condition tag for this specimen amounts to: live attenuated yellow fever vaccine strain. Libraries were built with 5' RACE. The sequencer was an Illumina HiSeq 2500. TCRdb passed the public sequencing reads through fastp at Q25 and MiXCR, retaining productive beta sequences. When rows share a CDR3 protein, they turn into one entry using the most common DNA and genes. The table for this sample lists more than 75,000 distinct CDR3 sequences; 7.5% to 10% of them were counted only once. 16% of the sample is in the top ten clones. The material was CD8+ T cells not binding an NS4B(214-222) dextramer, sorted from PBMCs, obtained more than 14 days after the first yellow fever vaccination. In light of the paper, this sample's cell subset or site label describes: NS4B epitope dextramer-negative CD8 T cells. All receptors derive from a man between 18 and 35 years old who received the YFV17D yellow fever vaccine.

This clonotype was recorded a few times. V usage is TRBV7-9 and J usage is TRBJ1-4, with 7 nucleotides matching TRBD1. Looked up from germline, CDR1 is SEHNR and CDR2 is FQNEAQ (reference sequence). After removal of 1 base from V and 8 bases from J, the junction contained 4 bases not matched to a gene. This CDR3 comprises 14 residues. The CDR3 sequence is CASSLEGAQEKLFF. The CDR3 DNA is TGTGCCAGCAGCTTAGAGGGGGCGCAGGAAAAACTGTTTTTT.

This chain connects TRBV9 to TRBJ1-3, with D hard to call. The CDR3 totals 16 residues. The V and J ends lost 4 bases and 2 bases respectively, with 16 bases between them. Per the germline V gene, CDR1 is SGDLS and CDR2 is YYNGEE. The CDR3 coding sequence is TGTGCCAGCAGCCCGCGAATATACACGGCTGGAAACACCATATATTTT. This encodes CASSPRIYTAGNTIYF.

The V and J genes are TRBV2 and TRBJ2-7; D unresolved. This CDR3 has 12 residues. V was pared by 3 bases and J by 3 bases, with 6 bases between. Germline loops: CDR1 SNHLY, CDR2 FYNNEI. The DNA for the CDR3 is TGTGCCAGCAGTGACCAACGCTACGAGCAGTACTTC. It is translated as CASSDQRYEQYF.

This sequence joins TRBV12-3 or TRBV12-4 and TRBJ1-5; no clear D. Between the trimmed V and J ends, which lost 6 bases and 3 bases, there was a span of 12 bases. This CDR3 spans 14 amino acids. CDR3: CASSPRENNQPQHF. The CDR3 coding sequence is TGTGCCAGCAGCCCTAGGGAAAACAATCAGCCCCAGCATTTT.

This clonotype came up a few times. The V call is TRBV12-3 or TRBV12-4, the J call TRBJ2-7; a possible D gene is TRBD1 (6 bases). Trimming removed 5 bases from V and 0 bases from J, with 11 bases in between. CDR3 length: 14 amino acids. In DNA form, the CDR3 reads TGTGCCAGCAGTCCCGGACAGCCCTCCTACGAGCAGTACGTC. This translates into CASSPGQPSYEQYV.

This clonotype has more than one count but fewer than ten. V gene TRBV21-1 combines with J gene TRBJ1-5; TRBD1 was called by the table and not checked on the DNA. TRBV21-1 is classified as a pseudogene. The CDR3 spans 17 residues. The CDR3: CASSKGRGRDSNQPQHF. In DNA form, the CDR3 reads TGTGCCAGCAGCAAAGGTCGGGGCCGCGATAGCAATCAGCCCCAGCATTTT.

The chain's CDR3 is CASSFFRADNEQFF. The DNA for the CDR3 is TGTGCCAGCAGTTTCTTCAGGGCTGACAATGAGCAGTTCTTC. The V call is TRBV27, the J call TRBJ2-1, with TRBD1 as a possible D gene (5 bases). Per the germline V gene, CDR1 is MNHEY and CDR2 is SMNVEV (reference sequence). The CDR3 has 14 amino acids. Between the trimmed V and J ends, which lost 3 bases and 5 bases, there was a span of 11 bases.

V is TRBV20-1 and J is TRBJ2-7; possibly TRBD1 for D (6 bases). Germline assignment: CDR1 DFQATT and CDR2 SNEGSKA (reference sequence). This CDR3 contains 13 residues. Trimming took off 1 base at V and 2 bases at J, with 9 bases between the two ends. CDR3 in amino acids: CSARGYRAYEQYV. The CDR3 bases are TGCAGTGCTAGAGGGTACAGGGCCTACGAGCAGTACGTC.

This clonotype has just a few counts. The DNA for the CDR3 is TGCGCCAGCAGCCAAGAAGGGGGAAGGGGAACCTACAATGAGCAGTTCTTC. It specifies CASSQEGGRGTYNEQFF. V and J are TRBV4-3 and TRBJ2-1; maybe TRBD1 (6 bases). Germline-derived CDR1 and CDR2 are LGHNA and YSLEER. The V end lost 0 bases, the J end lost 2 bases, and 14 bases lay between the germline ends. CDR3 length equals 17 residues.

This clonotype was counted between two and nine times. The CDR3 DNA reads as TGTGCCAGCAGCTTAACCTTACAGGGGGACACTGAAGCTTTCTTT. Its translation: CASSLTLQGDTEAFF. The chain joins TRBV7-3 to TRBJ1-1; TRBD1 matches 8 bases. This CDR3 spans 15 amino acids. Looked up from germline, CDR1 is SGHTA and CDR2 is FQGTGA. V shed 0 bases and J 3 bases; nucleotides not matched to a gene: 3.

This chain connects TRBV9 to TRBJ1-3; possible D gene TRBD1, 6 bases. Trimming shortened V by 0 bases and J by 4 bases, and 14 bases separated the two germline ends. Germline V gene sequence: CDR1 SGDLS, CDR2 YYNGEE. This CDR3 region has 16 residues. CDR3 loop: CASSVEGEMSGNTIYF. CDR3 bases: TGTGCCAGCAGCGTAGAGGGGGAAATGTCCGGAAACACCATATATTTT.

The chain links TRBV27 to TRBJ2-7, with 12 nucleotides matching TRBD2. V lost 5 bases to trimming and J lost 2 bases; unmatched junction nucleotides: 4. Germline CDR1 and CDR2: MNHEY and SMNVEV (reference sequence). CDR3 length equals 15 residues. CDR3: CASSVLAGGAYEQYF. The CDR3 DNA reads TGTGCCAGCAGTGTACTAGCGGGGGGAGCCTACGAGCAGTACTTC.

This clonotype was recorded a few times. The CDR3 spells CASSYSIDKNTEAFF. CDR3 coding DNA: TGTGCCAGCAGTTACTCGATTGACAAGAACACTGAAGCTTTCTTT. The chain combines TRBV6-5 with TRBJ1-1, with D unclear. There are 15 residues in the CDR3. Germline loops: CDR1 MNHEY, CDR2 SVGAGI. V was cut by 0 bases and J by 1 base, with 9 bases left in between.

The chain is built from TRBV29-1 and TRBJ1-4; no firm D call. Looked up from germline, CDR1 is SQVTM and CDR2 is ANQGSEA. The CDR3 contains 11 residues. V dropped 6 bases and J dropped 7 bases, with 9 bases sitting between them. The CDR3 nucleotides read TGCAGCGTAAAGACGGGTGAAAAACTGTTTTTT. Its protein product is CSVKTGEKLFF.

At least ten counts were recorded for this clonotype. V gene TRBV6-1 combines with J gene TRBJ2-4; D ambiguous. The CDR3 is made up of 17 amino acids. The germline V gene encodes CDR1 MNHNS and CDR2 SASEGT. V was clipped by 3 bases and J by 0 bases, with 15 bases between them. The CDR3 DNA sequence: TGTGCCAGCAGTGACCCTGTACGCGGCTTAGCCAAAAACATTCAGTACTTC. Translating it yields CASSDPVRGLAKNIQYF.

The chain uses TRBV19 and TRBJ1-5; D is unresolved. Per germline, CDR1 LNHDA and CDR2 SQIVND (reference sequence). The CDR3 length is 14 residues. The germline V and J ends were trimmed by 2 bases and 1 base, with 6 bases remaining between them. The CDR3 bases are TGTGCCAGTAGTATAAGAACGAGCAATCAGCCCCAGCATTTT. Translating it yields CASSIRTSNQPQHF.

This clonotype was counted only a few times. The genes are TRBV29-1 and TRBJ2-7; D not certain. The germline CDR1 and CDR2 sequences are SQVTM and ANQGSEA. CDR3 length equals 14 residues. Trimming took off 1 base at V and 3 bases at J, with 13 bases between the two ends. The CDR3 region has the DNA TGCAGCGTTGAAGGCGAGGCAGGAGACTACGAGCAGTACTTC. This sequence encodes CSVEGEAGDYEQYF.

This sequence joins TRBV27 and TRBJ2-6; 10 bases line up with TRBD1. Trimming removed 6 bases from V and 4 bases from J; junction bases left unmatched: 9. This CDR3 has 17 amino acids. Germline lookup yields CDR1 MNHEY and CDR2 SMNVEV (reference sequence). Written as DNA, the CDR3 is TGTGCCAGCAGGAGCCGGGACAGGGGATCCGGGGCCAACGTCCTGACTTTC. It translates to CASRSRDRGSGANVLTF. Full variable domain (rest looked up from reference TRBV27 and TRBJ2-6): EAQVTQNPRYLITVTGKKLTVTCSQNMNHEYMSWYRQDPGLGLRQIYYSMNVEVTDKGDVPEGYKVSRKEKRNFPLILESPSPNQTSLYFCASRSRDRGSGANVLTFGAGSRLTVL.

This clonotype has a count of ten or more. This chain links TRBV6-2 or TRBV6-3 with TRBJ2-3; perhaps TRBD1 as D (5 bases). Trimming took 2 bases from V and 5 from J, leaving 11 bases between them. CDR3 size: 14 residues. Germline CDR1 is MNHEY and CDR2 is SVGEGT. In DNA form, the CDR3 reads TGTGCCAGCAGTTACGGAATTAGGGGAGATACGCAGTATTTT. Residues: CASSYGIRGDTQYF.

This clonotype was observed at least ten times. The DNA of the CDR3 is TGCGCCAGCAGCCAAGATCGTACTAGCGGAAGCTCCTACAATGAGCAGTTCTTC. Amino acids: CASSQDRTSGSSYNEQFF. The chain recombines TRBV4-3 with TRBJ2-1; 8 bases agree with TRBD2. With V trimmed by 0 bases and J by 0 bases, 7 bases remained unmatched. The CDR3 has 18 residues. CDR1 and CDR2 (germline): LGHNA, YSLEER.

The chain has TRBV27 and TRBJ1-2; D is unclear. This CDR3 is 11 amino acids long. Germline V gene lookup returns CDR1 MNHEY and CDR2 SMNVEV (reference sequence). Trimming stripped 8 bases from V and 2 bases from J, with 6 bases between. The CDR3 reads CASGLNYGYTF. The CDR3 nucleotides read TGTGCCAGCGGACTCAACTATGGCTACACCTTC.